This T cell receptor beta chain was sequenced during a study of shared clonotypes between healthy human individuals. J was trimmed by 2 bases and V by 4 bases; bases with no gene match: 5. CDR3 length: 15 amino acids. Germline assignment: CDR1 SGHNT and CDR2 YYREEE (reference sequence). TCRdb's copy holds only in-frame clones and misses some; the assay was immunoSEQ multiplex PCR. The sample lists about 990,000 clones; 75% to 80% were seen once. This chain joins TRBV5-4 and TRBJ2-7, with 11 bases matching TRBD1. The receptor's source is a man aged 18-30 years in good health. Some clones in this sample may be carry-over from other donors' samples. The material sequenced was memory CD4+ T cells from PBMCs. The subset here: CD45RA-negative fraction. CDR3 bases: TGTGCCAGCAGCATAGGGACAGGGGGGCCCTACGAGCAGTACTTC. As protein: CASSIGTGGPYEQYF.